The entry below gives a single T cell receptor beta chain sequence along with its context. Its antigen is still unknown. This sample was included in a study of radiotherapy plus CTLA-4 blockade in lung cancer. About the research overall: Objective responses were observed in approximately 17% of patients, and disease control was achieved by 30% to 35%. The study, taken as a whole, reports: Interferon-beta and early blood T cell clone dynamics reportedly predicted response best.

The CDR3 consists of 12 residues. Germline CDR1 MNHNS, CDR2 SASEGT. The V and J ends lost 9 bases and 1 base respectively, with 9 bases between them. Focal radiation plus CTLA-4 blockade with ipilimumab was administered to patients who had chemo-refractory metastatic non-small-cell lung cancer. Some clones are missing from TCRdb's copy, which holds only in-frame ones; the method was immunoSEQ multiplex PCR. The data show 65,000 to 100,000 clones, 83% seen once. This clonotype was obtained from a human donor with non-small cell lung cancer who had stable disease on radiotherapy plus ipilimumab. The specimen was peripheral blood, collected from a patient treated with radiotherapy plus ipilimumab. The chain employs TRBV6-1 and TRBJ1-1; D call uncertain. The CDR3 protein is CASLWGNTEAFF. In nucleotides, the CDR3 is TGTGCCAGTTTATGGGGGAACACTGAAGCTTTCTTT.